The 6 T cell receptor beta chains below all came from one sample that was sequenced in a study of T-cell memory formation after mild COVID-19. TCRdb redid the calling of the 5' RACE reads with MiXCR, one entry per CDR3 protein. The table shows around 390,000 distinct CDR3 sequences, with approximately 15% occurring only once. Material: PBMCs or a T cell subset sorted from them (not recorded which). The receptor set was obtained from a man aged 18-30 years who had mild COVID-19 (a few samples of this study predate the infection). Cell type and time point are not known.

J is TRBJ2-3 and V is TRBV2; 11 bases are a match to TRBD2. The germline CDR1 and CDR2 sequences are SNHLY and FYNNEI. V trimming: 6 bases; J trimming: 5 bases; junction bases outside the gene matches: 7. This CDR3 comprises 15 residues. CDR3 DNA sequence: TGTGCCAGCAGACCGACTAGCGGGGTGAGAGATACGCAGTATTTT. Translating it yields CASRPTSGVRDTQYF.

The chain couples TRBV7-2 to TRBJ2-2; 11 bases agree with TRBD1. Trimming took 7 bases from V and 6 from J; bases not matched to a gene: 10. Germline assignment: CDR1 SGHTA and CDR2 FQGNSA. The CDR3 length is 16 residues. DNA of the CDR3: TGTGCCAGCACGATGTCCGGGACAGGGGGGTCCGGGGAGCTGTTTTTT. As protein: CASTMSGTGGSGELFF.

This rearrangement joins TRBV19 to TRBJ2-1, with 8 bases matching TRBD1. CDR1 is LNHDA and CDR2 is SQIVND in the germline V gene (reference sequence). After removal of 5 bases from V and 12 bases from J, the junction contained 6 bases not matched to a gene. This CDR3 has 12 amino acids. The CDR3 sequence is CASSPQGAGQFF. CDR3 sequence (DNA): TGTGCCAGTAGTCCTCAGGGGGCCGGGCAGTTCTTC.

This clonotype appeared a few times. The chain combines TRBV5-6 with TRBJ2-5; D not resolved. This CDR3 contains 14 residues. From germline, CDR1 is SGHDT and CDR2 YYEEEE. The ends were cut back, 4 bases at V and 5 bases at J, with 15 bases in the middle. In nucleotides, the CDR3 is TGTGCCAGCAGCCTGGGGTGGGGTTATGAGACCCAGTACTTC. This sequence encodes CASSLGWGYETQYF. Full variable domain (outside the CDR3, taken from reference TRBV5-6 and TRBJ2-5): DAGVTQSPTHLIKTRGQQVTLRCSPKSGHDTVSWYQQALGQGPQFIFQYYEEEERQRGNFPDRFSGHQFPNYSSELNVNALLLGDSALYLCASSLGWGYETQYFGPGTRLLVL.

This chain uses TRBV6-1 with TRBJ2-2; D ambiguous. The CDR3 totals 15 residues. Trimming cost V 8 bases and J 1 base, with 14 bases left between them. The germline CDR1 and CDR2 sequences are MNHNS and SASEGT. The CDR3 region is CASLLRYQNTGELFF. The CDR3 bases are TGTGCCAGCCTCCTTCGCTACCAGAACACCGGGGAGCTGTTTTTT.

The V and J genes are TRBV3-1 and TRBJ2-7; perhaps TRBD2 as D (6 bases). The CDR3 sequence is 13 residues long. Germline CDR1 LGHDT, CDR2 YNNKEL (reference sequence). V lost 6 bases and J 1 base, leaving 10 bases between the germline ends. The CDR3 loop is CASRGLESYEQYF. The CDR3 DNA sequence: TGTGCCAGCAGGGGACTCGAATCCTACGAGCAGTACTTC.